This entry is about one T cell receptor beta chain. Donors in Cohort 3 who had recovered were those with two negative PCRs, healthcare professional clearance, or resolution of their symptoms. The V and J ends lost 6 bases and 8 bases, in that order; junction bases with no gene match: 7. This CDR3 is built from 13 residues. Germline V gives CDR1 SGHAT, CDR2 FQNNGV. The data are from a study of blood T cell repertoires in COVID-19. In the authors' methods: Amplification with reference gene primers provided the estimates of nucleated cell counts. Sequencing was performed with immunoSEQ multiplex PCR; in TCRdb, only in-frame clones are kept and a portion is missing. V and J calls and clone size come straight from that table; D and trimming were deduced from the DNA. The sample has approximately 470,000 clones, around 90% seen once.

The clonotype was recovered from a woman between 18 and 29 years old who had recovered from COVID-19. The chain has TRBV11-2 and TRBJ1-2; 9 nucleotides match TRBD1. Material: PBMCs or T cells enriched from blood (not recorded which). CDR3 in amino acids: CASSFTGGRGYTF. The CDR3 nucleotides read TGTGCCAGCAGTTTCACAGGGGGCAGAGGCTACACCTTC.